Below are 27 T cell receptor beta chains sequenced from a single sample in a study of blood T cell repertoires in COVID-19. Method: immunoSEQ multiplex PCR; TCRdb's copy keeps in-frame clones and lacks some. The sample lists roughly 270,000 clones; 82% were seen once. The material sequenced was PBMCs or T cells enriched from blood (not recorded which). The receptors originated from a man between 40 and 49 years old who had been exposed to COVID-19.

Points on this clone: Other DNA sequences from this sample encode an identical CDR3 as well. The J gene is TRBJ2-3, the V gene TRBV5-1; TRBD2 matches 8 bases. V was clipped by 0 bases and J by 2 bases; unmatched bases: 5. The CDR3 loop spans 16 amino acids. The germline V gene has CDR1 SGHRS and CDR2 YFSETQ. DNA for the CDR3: TGCGCCAGCAGCTTGGGGGCTAGCGGGTCCACAGATACGCAGTATTTT. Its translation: CASSLGASGSTDTQYF.

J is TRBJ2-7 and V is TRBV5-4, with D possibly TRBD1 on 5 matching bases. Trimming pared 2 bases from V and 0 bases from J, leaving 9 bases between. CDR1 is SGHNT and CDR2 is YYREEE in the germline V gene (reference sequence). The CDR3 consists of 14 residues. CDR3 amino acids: CASSLGESSYEQYF. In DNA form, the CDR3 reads TGTGCCAGCAGCTTAGGGGAAAGCTCCTACGAGCAGTACTTC.

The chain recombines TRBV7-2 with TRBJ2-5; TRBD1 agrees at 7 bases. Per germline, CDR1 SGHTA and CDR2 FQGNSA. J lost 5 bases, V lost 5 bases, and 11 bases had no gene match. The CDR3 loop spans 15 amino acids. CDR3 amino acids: CASSLNPGGRETQYF. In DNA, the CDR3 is TGTGCCAGCAGCCTTAACCCAGGGGGACGGGAGACCCAGTACTTC.

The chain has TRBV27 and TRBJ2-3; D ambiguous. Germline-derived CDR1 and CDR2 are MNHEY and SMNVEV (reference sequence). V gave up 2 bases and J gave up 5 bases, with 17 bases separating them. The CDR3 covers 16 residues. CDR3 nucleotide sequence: TGTGCCAGCAGTTTAGGTTTGTTCGGTCTCAAAGATACGCAGTATTTT. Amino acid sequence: CASSLGLFGLKDTQYF.

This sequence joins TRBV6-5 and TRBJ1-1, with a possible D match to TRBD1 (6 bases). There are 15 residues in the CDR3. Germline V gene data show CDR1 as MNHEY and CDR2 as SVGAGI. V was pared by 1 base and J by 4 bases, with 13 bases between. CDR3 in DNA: TGTGCCAGCAGTTACTTTAACAGGGTGAGCACTGAAGCTTTCTTT. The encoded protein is CASSYFNRVSTEAFF.

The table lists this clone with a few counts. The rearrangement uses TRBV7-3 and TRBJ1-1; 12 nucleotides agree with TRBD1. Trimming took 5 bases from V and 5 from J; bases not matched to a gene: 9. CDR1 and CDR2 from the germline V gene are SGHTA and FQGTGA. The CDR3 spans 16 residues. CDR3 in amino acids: CASSLGQGASFTEAFF. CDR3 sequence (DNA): TGTGCCAGCAGCCTGGGACAGGGGGCTTCTTTTACTGAAGCTTTCTTT.

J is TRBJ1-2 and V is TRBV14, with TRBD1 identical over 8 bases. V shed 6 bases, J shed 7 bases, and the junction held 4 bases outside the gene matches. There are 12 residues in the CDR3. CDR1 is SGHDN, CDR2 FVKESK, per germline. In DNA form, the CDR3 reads TGTGCCAGCAGTCCAGGGGGCTCTGGCTACACCTTC. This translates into CASSPGGSGYTF.

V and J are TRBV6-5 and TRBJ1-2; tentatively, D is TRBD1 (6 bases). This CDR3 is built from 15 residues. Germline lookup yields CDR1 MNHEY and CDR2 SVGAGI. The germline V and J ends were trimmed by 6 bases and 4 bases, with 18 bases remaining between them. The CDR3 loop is CASRRQAQSSYGYTF. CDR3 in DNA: TGTGCCAGCAGGCGACAGGCCCAGTCGTCCTATGGCTACACCTTC.

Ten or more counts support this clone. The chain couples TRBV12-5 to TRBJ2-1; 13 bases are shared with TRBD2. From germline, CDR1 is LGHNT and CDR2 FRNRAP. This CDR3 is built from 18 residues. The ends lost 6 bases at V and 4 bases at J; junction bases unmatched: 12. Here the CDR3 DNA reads TGTGCTAGTGGCCTCCTAACTAGCGGGAGGGGAGGTTACAATGAGCAGTTCTTC. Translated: CASGLLTSGRGGYNEQFF.

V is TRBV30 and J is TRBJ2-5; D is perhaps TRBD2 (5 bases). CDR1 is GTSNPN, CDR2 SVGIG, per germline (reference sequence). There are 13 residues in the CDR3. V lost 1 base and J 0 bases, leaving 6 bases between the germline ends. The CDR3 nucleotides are TGTGCCTGGAGTGCGGGGTACCAAGAGACCCAGTACTTC. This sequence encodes CAWSAGYQETQYF.

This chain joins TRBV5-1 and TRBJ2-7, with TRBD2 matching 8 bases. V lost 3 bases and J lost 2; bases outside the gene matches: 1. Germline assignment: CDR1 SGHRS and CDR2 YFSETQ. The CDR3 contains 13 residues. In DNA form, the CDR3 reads TGCGCCAGCAGCTCGGGACTAGCCTACGAGCAGTACTTC. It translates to CASSSGLAYEQYF.

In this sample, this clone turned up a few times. In nucleotides, the CDR3 is TGTGCCACCAGTGATAATGCAGGGGATGACGAGCAGTACTTC. As protein: CATSDNAGDDEQYF. This sequence joins TRBV24-1 and TRBJ2-7, with D tentatively TRBD1 (6 bases). Germline CDR1 KGHDR, CDR2 SFDVKD. The length of the CDR3 is 14 residues. V gave up 3 bases and J gave up 5 bases, with 13 bases separating them.

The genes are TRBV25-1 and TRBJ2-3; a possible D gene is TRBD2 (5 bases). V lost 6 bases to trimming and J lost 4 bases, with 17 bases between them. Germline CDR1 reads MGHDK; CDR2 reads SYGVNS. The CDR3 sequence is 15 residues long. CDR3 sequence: CASSKGGSTADTQYF. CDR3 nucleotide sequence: TGTGCCAGCAGCAAGGGTGGGAGTACGGCAGATACGCAGTATTTT.

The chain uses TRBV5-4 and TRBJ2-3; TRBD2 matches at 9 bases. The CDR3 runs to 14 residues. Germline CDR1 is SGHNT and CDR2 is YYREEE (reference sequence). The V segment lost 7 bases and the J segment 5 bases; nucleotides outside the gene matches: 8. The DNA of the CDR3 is TGTGCCAGCGTTAGCGGGAGTAACAAAGATACGCAGTATTTT. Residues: CASVSGSNKDTQYF.

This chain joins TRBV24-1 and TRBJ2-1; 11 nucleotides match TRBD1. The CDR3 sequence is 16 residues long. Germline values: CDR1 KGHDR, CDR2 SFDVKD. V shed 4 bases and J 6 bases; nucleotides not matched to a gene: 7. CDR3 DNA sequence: TGTGCCACCAGTGACTTTGGACAGGGGGCGGGCAATGAGCAGTTCTTC. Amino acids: CATSDFGQGAGNEQFF.

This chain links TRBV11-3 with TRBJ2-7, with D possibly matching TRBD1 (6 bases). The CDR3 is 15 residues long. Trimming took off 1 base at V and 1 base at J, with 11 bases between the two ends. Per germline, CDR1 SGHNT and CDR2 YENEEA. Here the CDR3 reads CASSLVTGVSYEQYF. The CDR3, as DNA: TGTGCCAGCAGCTTAGTGACAGGAGTTTCCTACGAGCAGTACTTC.

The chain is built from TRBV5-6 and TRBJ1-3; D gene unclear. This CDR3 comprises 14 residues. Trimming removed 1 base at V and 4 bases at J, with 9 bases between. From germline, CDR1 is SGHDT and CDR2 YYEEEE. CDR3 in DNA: TGTGCCAGCAGCTTGTGGGCAGCCGGAAACACCATATATTTT. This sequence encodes CASSLWAAGNTIYF.

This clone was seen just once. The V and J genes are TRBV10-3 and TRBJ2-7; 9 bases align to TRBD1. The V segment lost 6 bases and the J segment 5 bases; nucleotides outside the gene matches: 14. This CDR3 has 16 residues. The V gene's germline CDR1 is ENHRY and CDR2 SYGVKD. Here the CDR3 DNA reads TGTGCCATCAGGGGGGGGACCGGGACAGGGACGGACGAGCAGTACTTC. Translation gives CAIRGGTGTGTDEQYF.

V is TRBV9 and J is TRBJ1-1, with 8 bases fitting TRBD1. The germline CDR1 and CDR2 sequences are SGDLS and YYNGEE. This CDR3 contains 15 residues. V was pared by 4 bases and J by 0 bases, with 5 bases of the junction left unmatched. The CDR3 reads CASSPRTGLNTEAFF. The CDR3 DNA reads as TGTGCCAGCAGCCCGAGGACAGGGTTGAACACTGAAGCTTTCTTT.

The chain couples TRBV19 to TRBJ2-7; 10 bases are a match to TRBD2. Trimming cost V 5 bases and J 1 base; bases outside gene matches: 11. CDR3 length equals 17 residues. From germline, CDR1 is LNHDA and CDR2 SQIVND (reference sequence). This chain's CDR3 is CASSQRVSGRSSYEQYF. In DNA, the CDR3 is TGTGCCAGTAGTCAGAGAGTTAGCGGGAGGAGTTCCTACGAGCAGTACTTC.

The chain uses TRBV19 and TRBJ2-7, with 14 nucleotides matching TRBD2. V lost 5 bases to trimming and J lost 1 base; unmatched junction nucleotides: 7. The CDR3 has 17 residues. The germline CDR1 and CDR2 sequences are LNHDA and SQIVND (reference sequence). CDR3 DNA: TGTGCCAGTAGTTCAGGACTAGCGGGAGGAAAATCCTACGAGCAGTACTTC. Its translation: CASSSGLAGGKSYEQYF.

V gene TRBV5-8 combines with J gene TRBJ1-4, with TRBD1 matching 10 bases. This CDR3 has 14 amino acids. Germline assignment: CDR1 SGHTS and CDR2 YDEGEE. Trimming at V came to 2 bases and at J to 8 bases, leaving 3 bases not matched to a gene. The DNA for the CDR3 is TGTGCCAGCAGCTTAGACAGGGGGCGGGAAAAACTGTTTTTT. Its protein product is CASSLDRGREKLFF.

The CDR3 nucleotides read TGTGCCAGCAGTGTAGCGATCGCCTACGAGCAGTACTTC. This encodes CASSVAIAYEQYF. This chain connects TRBV6-4 to TRBJ2-7; a possible D gene is TRBD2 (5 bases). The germline CDR1 and CDR2 sequences are MRHNA and SNTAGT. The CDR3 has 13 residues. Trimming took 4 bases from V and 2 from J, leaving 9 bases between them.

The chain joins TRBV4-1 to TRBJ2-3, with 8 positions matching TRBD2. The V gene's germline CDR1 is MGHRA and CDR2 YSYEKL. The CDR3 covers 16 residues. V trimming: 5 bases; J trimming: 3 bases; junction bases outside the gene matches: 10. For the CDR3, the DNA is TGCGCCAGCAGCGGGCGCTCGGGACTAGGAACAGATACGCAGTATTTT. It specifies CASSGRSGLGTDTQYF.

The DNA of the CDR3 is TGCGCCAGCAGCTTGGCCGGGTCCATCGATACGCAGTATTTT. Translation gives CASSLAGSIDTQYF. The V and J genes are TRBV5-1 and TRBJ2-3; D uncertain. Germline loops: CDR1 SGHRS, CDR2 YFSETQ. V dropped 0 bases and J dropped 6 bases, with 11 bases sitting between them. The CDR3 extends over 14 amino acids.

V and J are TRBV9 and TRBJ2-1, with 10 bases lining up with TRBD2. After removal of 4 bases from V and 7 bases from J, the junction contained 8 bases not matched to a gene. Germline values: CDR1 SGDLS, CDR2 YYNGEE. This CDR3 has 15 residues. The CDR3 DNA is TGTGCCAGCAGCCCCTACCAAGCGGGAGGGAATGAGCAGTTCTTC. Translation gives CASSPYQAGGNEQFF.

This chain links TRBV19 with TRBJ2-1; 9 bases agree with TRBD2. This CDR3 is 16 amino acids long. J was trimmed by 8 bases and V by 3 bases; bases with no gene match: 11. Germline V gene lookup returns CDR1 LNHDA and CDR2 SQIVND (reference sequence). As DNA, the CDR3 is TGTGCCAGTAGTATCCTCCGGACTAGCGTAAATGATGAGCAGTTCTTC. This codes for CASSILRTSVNDEQFF.